This TCR beta chain was retrieved from a study of cytomegalovirus exposure and HLA in healthy donors. Overall study context: Across 300 to 400 genotyped donors, approximately 80% landed in the Caucasian-associated ancestry cluster. Findings and caveats of the study: It was shown in a later analysis that HLA-associated TCR beta chains were more clonally expanded than other, equally common chains. Several V segments, TRBV6-2 and TRBV6-3 among them, could not be told apart and were dropped.

CDR1 and CDR2 (germline): SGHVS, FQNEAQ. This CDR3 has 14 residues. The PCR contained 60 Vbeta and 13 Jbeta primers. As processed by the authors: A follow-up analysis tallied 65 million to 80 million unique TCR beta chains, roughly 11 million shared. The repertoire was sequenced with immunoSEQ multiplex PCR; TCRdb's copy has only in-frame clones and lacks some. V and J calls plus clone size are reproduced from that table; the DNA served to infer D and trimming. The sample yields about 150,000 clones, around 84% seen once. Note on this clone: The antigen is not known.

The clonotype was recovered from a woman younger than 35 in good health and CMV-seronegative. The source material was PBMCs. The chain is built from TRBV7-8 and TRBJ2-5; tentatively, D is TRBD1 (5 bases). Judging by the DNA end, TRBJ2-7 fits better; the J call may be wrong. The CDR3 protein is CASSSPRVPYEQYF. CDR3 coding DNA: TGTGCCAGCAGCTCTCCCAGGGTACCCTACGAGCAGTACTTC.